This T cell receptor (beta chain) was captured by sequencing in a study of T-cell reconstitution after alpha-beta-depleted transplantation in children. The CDR3 extends over 12 amino acids. Looked up from germline, CDR1 is MDHEN and CDR2 is SYDVKM. With 5 bases removed from V and 10 bases from J, the gap between germline ends came to 12 bases. Unique molecular identifiers were used to barcode this TCRbeta library. TCRdb fed the PCR reads into MiXCR, producing one record per CDR3 protein. The sample lists about 60,000 distinct CDR3 sequences; less than 55% were seen once. The sample here was PBMCs, mostly from graft donor cells, taken 360 days after TCRalphabeta/CD19-depleted stem cell transplant. This chain links TRBV28 with TRBJ2-1, with D maybe TRBD2 (6 bases). This receptor was obtained from a male patient between 10 and 17 years old who had a stem cell transplant for acute lymphoblastic leukemia, so the T cells may come from the graft donor. DNA for the CDR3: TGTGCCAGCAGTCCACCGGGAGAGGAGCAGTTCTTC. Translated, it gives CASSPPGEEQFF.